The next 27 T cell receptor beta chains were all read from a single sample in a study of regulatory T cells in long-lasting Graves disease. In building TCR beta libraries, iRepertoire HTBI primers were used together with Arm-PCR of CDR3 regions. Via MiXCR, TCRdb re-called the multiplex PCR reads, giving one row per CDR3 protein. The sample contains some 220,000 distinct CDR3 sequences, around a fifth of which appear only once. Stated time point: newly diagnosed GD, antithyroid drugs for less than 3 months. PBMCs were the source of the RNA used for TCR sequencing. The data also belong to a second study, concerning T cells in Graves' hyperthyroidism and ophthalmopathy.

The source material was peripheral blood mononuclear cells (PBMCs), sampled at new diagnosis, from a patient treated with antithyroid drugs. Receptors were obtained from a woman younger than 45 with Graves disease.

On this clonotype: A much larger clone sits a single nucleotide away, making a read error possible. V is TRBV20-1 and J is TRBJ1-6; D ambiguous. Trimming removed 4 bases at V and 7 bases at J, with 20 bases between. Germline values: CDR1 DFQATT, CDR2 SNEGSKA (reference sequence). The CDR3 loop spans 16 amino acids. CDR3 nucleotide sequence: TGCAGTGCTATCAGACCAAGAGTGGTTGAGAATTCACCCCTCCACTTT. Residues: CSAIRPRVVENSPLHF.

This clonotype turned up a few times. The DNA for the CDR3 is TGTGCCTGGAGTGTCCTAGCTGGGGATGAGCAGTTCTTC. Translation: CAWSVLAGDEQFF. This chain links TRBV30 with TRBJ2-1; maybe TRBD2 (5 bases). CDR3 length equals 13 residues. Germline V lookup: CDR1 GTSNPN, CDR2 SVGIG (reference sequence). V lost 0 bases, J lost 8 bases, and 11 bases lay in between.

This clonotype was picked up one time. The chain carries TRBV20-1 and TRBJ2-1, with 16 positions matching TRBD2. The CDR3 extends over 15 amino acids. The V gene's germline CDR1 is DFQATT and CDR2 SNEGSKA (reference sequence). Losses at the gene ends were 4 bases for V and 8 bases for J; bases not matched to a gene: 5. The CDR3 region is CSAKGLAGGYDEQFF. In DNA form, the CDR3 reads TGCAGTGCTAAGGGACTAGCGGGAGGGTATGATGAGCAGTTCTTC.

The table lists this clonotype with a few counts. The chain employs TRBV20-1 and TRBJ1-3; weak D call: TRBD1 (6 bases). Trimming removed 3 bases from V and 2 bases from J, with 8 bases in between. This CDR3 region has 13 residues. Germline lookup yields CDR1 DFQATT and CDR2 SNEGSKA (reference sequence). Here the CDR3 reads CSARTGPGNTIYF. The CDR3 nucleotides read TGCAGTGCTAGGACAGGCCCTGGAAACACCATATATTTT.

This clonotype was observed at least ten times. The gene calls are TRBV28 and TRBJ1-2; D perhaps matches TRBD1 (6 bases). This CDR3 has 17 residues. The germline V gene encodes CDR1 MDHEN and CDR2 SYDVKM. V gave up 4 bases and J gave up 2 bases, with 20 bases separating them. The CDR3: CASSYPLRQDSNYGYTF. Written as DNA, the CDR3 is TGTGCCAGCAGTTACCCTCTTCGACAGGACTCCAACTATGGCTACACCTTC.

The chain joins TRBV10-3 to TRBJ1-1, with no clear D. Trimming shortened V by 8 bases and J by 1 base, and 11 bases separated the two germline ends. The CDR3 covers 13 residues. The germline V gene encodes CDR1 ENHRY and CDR2 SYGVKD. The CDR3 here is CAIFTVENTEAFF. CDR3 nucleotides: TGTGCCATCTTTACAGTCGAGAACACTGAAGCTTTCTTT.

This clonotype was seen many times. The CDR3 spells CASAGDNRGSTDTQYF. The CDR3 DNA reads TGTGCCAGCGCAGGGGATAACAGGGGAAGCACAGATACGCAGTATTTT. This rearrangement joins TRBV28 to TRBJ2-3, with 7 bases matching TRBD1. The CDR3 contains 16 residues. Germline V gene lookup returns CDR1 MDHEN and CDR2 SYDVKM. V dropped 8 bases and J dropped 0; count of bases not matched to a gene: 11. Full variable domain (rest looked up from reference TRBV28 and TRBJ2-3): DVKVTQSSRYLVKRTGEKVFLECVQDMDHENMFWYRQDPGLGLRLIYFSYDVKMKEKGDIPEGYSVSREKKERFSLILESASTNQTSMYLCASAGDNRGSTDTQYFGPGTRLTVL.

This chain links TRBV2 with TRBJ2-4, with 10 nucleotides matching TRBD1. Germline assignment: CDR1 SNHLY and CDR2 FYNNEI. There are 13 residues in the CDR3. Unmatched junction bases numbered 3, after V lost 6 bases and J lost 7 bases. Written as DNA, the CDR3 is TGTGCCAGCAGGACGGGACAGGGGAACATTCAGTACTTC. Protein product: CASRTGQGNIQYF.

Concerning this clonotype itself: A much larger clone differs from this one at a single base, so this may be a read error. Because the CDR3 is missing its conserved closing phenylalanine or tryptophan, this is likely a read error. This chain links TRBV20-1 with TRBJ1-4; weak D call: TRBD1 (5 bases). The CDR3 contains 15 residues. The V end lost 6 bases, the J end lost 3 bases, and 17 bases lay between the germline ends. Germline V CDR1 and CDR2: DFQATT, SNEGSKA (reference sequence). CDR3 bases: TGCAGTGCCCCAGGGATACGGACTCCTAATGAAAAACTGTTTTAT. Protein: CSAPGIRTPNEKLFY.

This clonotype has at least ten counts. The J gene is TRBJ2-2, the V gene TRBV12-3 or TRBV12-4, with D uncertain. Trimming took off 4 bases at V and 0 bases at J, with 3 bases between the two ends. The CDR3 spans 13 residues. The CDR3 is CASSYTNTGELFF. The CDR3 bases are TGTGCCAGCAGTTACACGAACACCGGGGAGCTGTTTTTT.

The chain couples TRBV18 to TRBJ2-1; 8 bases fit TRBD2. V gave up 0 bases and J gave up 6 bases; unmatched junction bases: 7. The germline V gene has CDR1 KGHSH and CDR2 LQKENI. The CDR3 consists of 16 residues. The CDR3, as DNA: TGTGCCAGCTCACCACCACGGCGGGGGGAACGCAATGAGCAGTTCTTC. Protein product: CASSPPRRGERNEQFF.

This clonotype came up many times. J is TRBJ2-3 and V is TRBV28; 8 bases are shared with TRBD1. The germline gives CDR1 MDHEN, CDR2 SYDVKM. The CDR3 sequence is 15 residues long. V lost 6 bases, J lost 2 bases, and 7 bases stayed unmatched. CDR3 sequence: CASSLGQGTTDTQYF. CDR3 sequence (DNA): TGTGCCAGCAGCCTAGGACAGGGAACCACAGATACGCAGTATTTT.

This clonotype showed up many times. The chain employs TRBV12-3 or TRBV12-4 and TRBJ1-1; no clear D. The V gene lost 5 bases and the J gene lost 4 bases, with 11 bases spanning the gap. This CDR3 has 13 residues. For the CDR3, the DNA is TGTGCCAGCAGTAAACAGCCGGGCACTGAAGCTTTCTTT. This codes for CASSKQPGTEAFF.

About this clonotype itself: A single base is all that separates this from a far larger clone, so a read error is likely. The chain combines TRBV5-8 with TRBJ2-5, with D possibly TRBD1 on 5 matching bases. Trimming removed 2 bases from V and 11 bases from J, with 25 bases in between. The CDR3 sequence is 16 residues long. Germline V gene data show CDR1 as SGHTS and CDR2 as YDEGEE. CDR3 coding DNA: TGTGCCAGCAGCTTAAGGGGCTTGGAGCTGGCTGGTGAGCAGTACTTC. The encoded protein is CASSLRGLELAGEQYF.

This clonotype was detected ten times or more. The chain couples TRBV6-1 to TRBJ2-2, with D possibly TRBD1 on 5 matching bases. The CDR3 length is 13 residues. Trimming stripped 8 bases from V and 7 bases from J, with 14 bases between. The V gene's germline CDR1 is MNHNS and CDR2 SASEGT. The CDR3 nucleotides are TGTGCCAGCGGTACGCAGGGCGACGGGGAGCTGTTTTTT. Protein product: CASGTQGDGELFF.

In this sample, this clonotype turned up many times. CDR3 coding DNA: TGTGCCAGCGGACTTAGTACATTCGGTGGGCAGGGGAAAGAGACCCAGTACTTC. Translating it yields CASGLSTFGGQGKETQYF. The J gene is TRBJ2-5, the V gene TRBV7-8, with D maybe TRBD1 (6 bases). This CDR3 has 18 amino acids. The germline V and J ends were trimmed by 8 bases and 3 bases, with 28 bases remaining between them. CDR1 SGHVS and CDR2 FQNEAQ come from the germline V gene.

This clonotype was seen ten or more times. The rearrangement joins TRBV5-1 to TRBJ2-7, with 12 bases aligning to TRBD2. There are 17 residues in the CDR3. V shed 0 bases and J 7 bases; nucleotides not matched to a gene: 11. Germline values: CDR1 SGHRS, CDR2 YFSETQ. CDR3 residues: CASSLEPTSGSLGEQYF. The CDR3 DNA sequence: TGCGCCAGCAGCTTGGAGCCGACTAGCGGGAGCCTCGGAGAGCAGTACTTC.

The rearrangement joins TRBV11-2 to TRBJ2-6; 11 bases are a match to TRBD1. Trimming removed 5 bases from V and 3 bases from J; junction bases left unmatched: 6. The germline V gene has CDR1 SGHAT and CDR2 FQNNGV. The CDR3 extends over 17 amino acids. CDR3 nucleotide sequence: TGTGCCAGCAGCCCTGGGACAGGGGGTGTTGGGGCCAACGTCCTGACTTTC. It codes for CASSPGTGGVGANVLTF.

There are many counts of this clonotype. The chain recombines TRBV27 with TRBJ1-6; TRBD1 is a possible D gene (6 bases). The ends were cut back, 2 bases at V and 5 bases at J, with 10 bases in the middle. There are 15 residues in the CDR3. CDR1 MNHEY and CDR2 SMNVEV come from the germline V gene (reference sequence). The CDR3 sequence: CASSLGGGHNSPLHF. In DNA form, the CDR3 reads TGTGCCAGCAGTTTAGGGGGGGGCCATAATTCACCCCTCCACTTT.

This clonotype occurred many times. The CDR3 region has the DNA TGTGCCAGCAGCTTAGATCCTAGCGGACTCAGGGAGCAGTACTTC. Its protein product is CASSLDPSGLREQYF. The chain recombines TRBV11-2 with TRBJ2-7, with 7 bases lining up with TRBD2. CDR1 SGHAT and CDR2 FQNNGV come from the germline V gene. This CDR3 region has 15 residues. Unmatched junction bases numbered 9, after V lost 0 bases and J lost 7 bases. The whole variable domain, filled in from reference TRBV11-2 and TRBJ2-7, reads EAGVAQSPRYKIIEKRQSVAFWCNPISGHATLYWYQQILGQGPKLLIQFQNNGVVDDSQLPKDRFSAERLKGVDSTLKIQPAKLEDSAVYLCASSLDPSGLREQYFGPGTRLTVT.

This clonotype appeared many times. The chain couples TRBV7-3 to TRBJ2-7; 9 bases are a match to TRBD1. Looked up from germline, CDR1 is SGHTA and CDR2 is FQGTGA. This CDR3 has 15 amino acids. The V and J ends lost 3 bases and 3 bases, in that order; junction bases with no gene match: 6. CDR3 nucleotide sequence: TGTGCCAGCAGCTTTCCGGGACAGGGAATCTACGAGCAGTACTTC. Its protein product is CASSFPGQGIYEQYF.

About this clonotype: A far larger clone is only one base removed, so a read error is likely. The chain has TRBV2 and TRBJ1-1; D is possibly TRBD1 (5 bases). Germline V gives CDR1 SNHLY, CDR2 FYNNEI. This CDR3 spans 14 amino acids. The CDR3 region has the DNA TGTGCCAGCAGTTTAGCCGGAGGGGTCACTGAAGCTTCCTTT. Amino acids: CASSLAGGVTEASF.

This clonotype was observed many times. The rearrangement links TRBV28 to TRBJ2-3; TRBD2 matches at 7 bases. The ends lost 5 bases at V and 6 bases at J; junction bases unmatched: 17. There are 17 residues in the CDR3. Germline CDR1 and CDR2: MDHEN and SYDVKM. The CDR3, as DNA: TGTGCCAGCAGTGACCCTCGGGGCGGGAGAGGGGAGGATACGCAGTATTTT. It is translated as CASSDPRGGRGEDTQYF.

This clonotype was picked up many times. The rearrangement uses TRBV19 and TRBJ2-7; 10 bases agree with TRBD2. This CDR3 comprises 15 residues. J lost 0 bases, V lost 7 bases, and 6 bases had no gene match. Per the germline V gene, CDR1 is LNHDA and CDR2 is SQIVND (reference sequence). The CDR3 sequence is CASTRTSGSSYEQYF. CDR3 nucleotide sequence: TGTGCCAGTACGAGGACTAGCGGCTCCTCCTACGAGCAGTACTTC.

This clonotype was observed many times. V usage is TRBV19 and J usage is TRBJ1-2; 7 bases fit TRBD1. This CDR3 has 17 amino acids. Germline CDR1 and CDR2: LNHDA and SQIVND (reference sequence). J was trimmed by 5 bases and V by 6 bases; bases with no gene match: 18. The CDR3: CASSPTGSQPQTYGYTF. CDR3 in DNA: TGTGCCAGTAGCCCGACAGGGAGTCAACCACAAACTTATGGCTACACCTTC. Using reference TRBV19 and TRBJ1-2 for the parts outside the CDR3, the full variable domain is DGGITQSPKYLFRKEGQNVTLSCEQNLNHDAMYWYRQDPGQGLRLIYYSQIVNDFQKGDIAEGYSVSREKKESFPLTVTSAQKNPTAFYLCASSPTGSQPQTYGYTFGSGTRLTVV.

This clonotype was recorded many times. The chain couples TRBV5-1 to TRBJ2-2; maybe TRBD1 (6 bases). Trimming removed 0 bases at V and 8 bases at J, with 8 bases between. Germline assignment: CDR1 SGHRS and CDR2 YFSETQ. CDR3 length equals 13 residues. This CDR3 reads CASSLAQGGELFF. CDR3 nucleotides: TGCGCCAGCAGCTTGGCCCAGGGGGGGGAGCTGTTTTTT.

The genes are TRBV13 and TRBJ2-3; perhaps TRBD2 as D (6 bases). Germline V gives CDR1 PRHDT, CDR2 FYEKMQ (reference sequence). Between the trimmed V and J ends, which lost 3 bases and 2 bases, there was a span of 15 bases. The CDR3 runs 16 residues. Written as DNA, the CDR3 is TGTGCCAGCAGCTTCCGCGGGGAAGCGACCACAGATACGCAGTATTTT. Residues: CASSFRGEATTDTQYF.